This T cell receptor (beta chain) emerged from a study of T cell responses to AZD1222 COVID-19 vaccine. The CDR3 runs 18 residues. Trimming pared 2 bases from V and 8 bases from J, leaving 25 bases between. The germline V gene has CDR1 MNHNS and CDR2 SASEGT. Repertoires were generated with immunoSEQ multiplex PCR, while TCRdb's copy carries only in-frame clones and drops some. Of about 180,000 clones in the sample, 88% are singletons; the top ten hold about 0.53%. The origin of this receptor is an adult in good health. V is TRBV6-1 and J is TRBJ1-5; D gene unclear. The material sequenced was peripheral blood, taken on day 0 of AZD1222 vaccination. DNA for the CDR3: TGTGCCAGCAGTGAATACCAAAGAAGGGCCGCCCCAGAGAAGCCCCAGCATTTT. Translated, it gives CASSEYQRRAAPEKPQHF.